Shown below are 13 T cell receptor beta chains from a single sample sequenced in a study of response to subunit inactivated influenza vaccine listed by TCRdb under 2018. The library relied on RT-PCR. TCRdb records Illumina HiSeq 2500 as the sequencer. TCRdb redid the processing of the public reads, applying fastp at Q25 and MiXCR, and retained in-frame beta chains. When rows share a CDR3 protein, they turn into one entry using the most common DNA and genes. For this sample there are 450,000 to 700,000 distinct CDR3 sequences; 14% appear just once. Clones ranked in the top ten supply around 10% of the sample. The source was PBMCs from blood, collected approximately 12 days after vaccination. The receptor set was obtained from a man aged 50-59 years who received an inactivated influenza vaccine. Donor details come from another sample of the same person, matched by shared clones.

In its sample, this clonotype was seen many times. V gene TRBV12-3 or TRBV12-4 combines with J gene TRBJ1-5, with a tentative D call TRBD1 (5 bases). This CDR3 region has 16 residues. Trimming left V 3 bases short and J 0 bases short, with 12 bases between. This CDR3 is CASSLGGQHSNQPQHF. DNA of the CDR3: TGTGCCAGCAGTTTGGGAGGACAACATAGCAATCAGCCCCAGCATTTT.

CDR3 protein: CASSSGFRYEQYF. The CDR3, as DNA: TGTGCCAGCAGTTCGGGGTTCCGCTACGAGCAGTACTTC. V and J are TRBV12-3 or TRBV12-4 and TRBJ2-7, with D perhaps matching TRBD2 (5 bases). Trimming left V 4 bases short and J 3 bases short, with 10 bases between. CDR3 length: 13 amino acids.

This clonotype was seen more than once but under ten times. The chain joins TRBV27 to TRBJ2-1; 9 nucleotides match TRBD1. Germline CDR1 reads MNHEY; CDR2 reads SMNVEV (reference sequence). The CDR3 runs 13 residues. With V trimmed by 5 bases and J by 7 bases, 3 bases remained unmatched. CDR3 in DNA: TGTGCCAGCAGTCCGGACAGGGGTAATGAGCAGTTCTTC. It codes for CASSPDRGNEQFF.

The V gene is TRBV2, the J gene TRBJ2-7; D perhaps matches TRBD1 (5 bases). The germline gives CDR1 SNHLY, CDR2 FYNNEI. Trimming removed 0 bases from V and 5 bases from J, with 20 bases in between. The length of the CDR3 is 17 residues. The CDR3 loop reads CASSEALLWAGFDEQYF. The CDR3 DNA follows: TGTGCCAGCAGTGAAGCCCTCCTTTGGGCAGGGTTCGACGAGCAGTACTTC. The full variable domain, with the rest looked up from reference TRBV2 and TRBJ2-7, is EPEVTQTPSHQVTQMGQEVILRCVPISNHLYFYWYRQILGQKVEFLVSFYNNEISEKSEIFDDQFSVERPDGSNFTLKIRSTKLEDSAMYFCASSEALLWAGFDEQYFGPGTRLTVT.

The chain links TRBV2 to TRBJ2-7; D perhaps matches TRBD2 (5 bases). Per the germline V gene, CDR1 is SNHLY and CDR2 is FYNNEI. V lost 7 bases and J 3 bases, leaving 10 bases between the germline ends. This CDR3 spans 12 amino acids. DNA for the CDR3: TGTGCCAGCAACCGGGATAGCTACGAGCAGTACTTC. This codes for CASNRDSYEQYF.

V is TRBV11-1 and J is TRBJ2-1; 7 bases are a match to TRBD1. This CDR3 comprises 18 residues. The ends lost 4 bases at V and 0 bases at J; junction bases unmatched: 12. Germline CDR1 SGHAT, CDR2 FQDESV (reference sequence). The CDR3 bases are TGTGCCAGCAGCTCCACACCAGGGGGAAGAAGCTCCTACAATGAGCAGTTCTTC. Protein product: CASSSTPGGRSSYNEQFF.

This clonotype was counted at least ten times. The chain recombines TRBV18 with TRBJ1-1; 7 bases align to TRBD1. Germline CDR1 reads KGHSH; CDR2 reads LQKENI. This CDR3 is 14 amino acids long. V was clipped by 3 bases and J by 0 bases; unmatched bases: 1. Here the CDR3 DNA reads TGTGCCAGCTCACCGGGACAGATGAACACTGAAGCTTTCTTT. Amino acid sequence: CASSPGQMNTEAFF.

The V call is TRBV11-2, the J call TRBJ2-6; D is ambiguous. Looked up from germline, CDR1 is SGHAT and CDR2 is FQNNGV. CDR3 length: 18 amino acids. Trimming cost V 5 bases and J 0 bases, with 17 bases left between them. The chain's CDR3 is CASSPVNTRDSGANVLTF. CDR3 in DNA: TGTGCCAGCAGCCCCGTCAACACAAGAGACTCTGGGGCCAACGTCCTGACTTTC.

This clonotype was counted only a few times. This sequence joins TRBV4-1 and TRBJ1-4, with D perhaps TRBD1 (5 bases). The CDR3 is 14 amino acids. Looked up from germline, CDR1 is MGHRA and CDR2 is YSYEKL. V gave up 1 base and J gave up 10 bases, with 13 bases separating them. The CDR3 coding sequence is TGCGCCAGCAGCCAAGTTTCCGACAGTGTAAAACTGTTTTTT. Translated: CASSQVSDSVKLFF.

The table lists this clonotype with a few counts. This chain connects TRBV20-1 to TRBJ2-2; 7 bases are shared with TRBD2. CDR1 DFQATT and CDR2 SNEGSKA come from the germline V gene (reference sequence). The CDR3 totals 13 residues. V shed 5 bases and J 2 bases; nucleotides not matched to a gene: 2. Here the CDR3 reads CSASTSNTGELFF. CDR3 nucleotide sequence: TGCAGTGCTTCGACTAGCAACACCGGGGAGCTGTTTTTT.

This chain connects TRBV5-1 to TRBJ2-1; D gene uncertain. The CDR3 covers 13 residues. CDR1 SGHRS and CDR2 YFSETQ come from the germline V gene. V was pared by 4 bases and J by 10 bases, with 15 bases between. CDR3 coding DNA: TGCGCCAGCAGCCTCGCTCCGGAGCGCGAGCAGTTCTTC. Residues: CASSLAPEREQFF.

The chain recombines TRBV5-1 with TRBJ2-1; the match to TRBD2 covers 14 bases. The germline gives CDR1 SGHRS, CDR2 YFSETQ. This CDR3 has 15 amino acids. Trimming cost V 4 bases and J 9 bases; bases outside gene matches: 6. Here the CDR3 DNA reads TGCGCCAGCAGCGGACTAGCGGGAGGTAGTACTGAGCAGTTCTTC. It specifies CASSGLAGGSTEQFF. Together with reference TRBV5-1 and TRBJ2-1, the CDR3 gives the full variable domain: KAGVTQTPRYLIKTRGQQVTLSCSPISGHRSVSWYQQTPGQGLQFLFEYFSETQRNKGNFPGRFSGRQFSNSRSEMNVSTLELGDSALYLCASSGLAGGSTEQFFGPGTRLTVL.

This clonotype turned up a few times. The CDR3 nucleotides read TGTGCCAGCAGCTTAGGGCCAGGGAGGGGTTACGAGCAGTACTTC. Translating it yields CASSLGPGRGYEQYF. The chain couples TRBV7-2 to TRBJ2-7; 7 bases are a match to TRBD2. Germline CDR1 and CDR2: SGHTA and FQGNSA. The CDR3 loop spans 15 amino acids. V shed 1 base and J 4 bases; nucleotides not matched to a gene: 7.